Listed below are T cell receptor beta chains from one sample, sequenced in a study of CD8+ T cells in alopecia areata. Here immunoSEQ multiplex PCR was the method, and the copy in TCRdb shows in-frame clones only, minus some. The table includes about 180,000 clones, approximately 55% detected once. The specimen was CD8+ T cells sorted from blood, collected at week 24, from a patient treated with tofacitinib. The receptors originated from a human donor with alopecia areata. CDR3s include the opening cysteine and the closing phenylalanine or tryptophan. The D gene is left open where the match is weak. Rows may omit the clone size; those that give it use once, few, many or a size class.

clone_size,v_call,d_call,j_call,cdr3_aa,cdr3_nt
-,TRBV5-4,-,TRBJ1-1,CASSPREGAEAFF,TGTGCCAGCAGCCCACGTGAGGGGGCTGAAGCTTTCTTT
few,TRBV30,-,TRBJ2-3,CAWIGGGATDTQYF,TGTGCCTGGATAGGTGGCGGGGCCACAGATACGCAGTATTTT
-,TRBV9,-,TRBJ2-6,CASNLPSSGANVLTF,TGTGCCAGCAACTTGCCCAGCTCTGGGGCCAACGTCCTGACTTTC
-,TRBV7-9,-,TRBJ2-2,CASSLPSDKNTGELFF,TGTGCCAGCAGCCTACCCTCCGACAAGAACACCGGGGAGCTGTTTTTT
few,TRBV29-1,-,TRBJ1-2,CSVEGDLGPFGGYTF,TGCAGCGTTGAAGGGGACCTGGGACCCTTCGGGGGCTACACCTTC
-,TRBV4-1,-,TRBJ2-1,CASSQGGFGYNEQFF,TGCGCCAGCAGCCAAGGAGGGTTTGGCTACAATGAGCAGTTCTTC
once,TRBV5-1,-,TRBJ1-1,CASSFRAAETEAFF,TGCGCCAGCAGCTTTCGGGCCGCCGAAACTGAAGCTTTCTTT
few,TRBV29-1,-,TRBJ2-7,CSVIGQKGYEQYF,TGCAGCGTGATCGGACAGAAAGGATACGAGCAGTACTTC
-,TRBV10-3,-,TRBJ2-7,CAISESASKGYEQYF,TGTGCCATCAGTGAGTCTGCTAGCAAGGGCTACGAGCAGTACTTC
-,TRBV11-2,-,TRBJ2-2,CASSGRTVEYGGELFF,TGTGCCAGCAGCGGGAGGACAGTGGAGTATGGCGGGGAGCTGTTTTTT
-,TRBV15,-,TRBJ1-1,CATSSRNNEAFF,TGTGCCACCAGCAGTAGAAATAATGAAGCTTTCTTT